What follows are 16 T cell receptor beta chains derived from one specimen sequenced in a study of shared clonotypes between healthy human individuals. Assay used: immunoSEQ multiplex PCR; TCRdb lists only in-frame clones, some missing. In the table there are approximately 530,000 clones, 95% to 97% of which are singletons. The sample taken for sequencing was naive CD4+ T cells sorted from blood. Subset in this sample: CD45RA+ positively selected. These receptors originate from a woman in her twenties or thirties in good health.

The chain combines TRBV19 with TRBJ1-4; D ambiguous. From germline, CDR1 is LNHDA and CDR2 SQIVND (reference sequence). The V and J ends lost 2 bases and 1 base respectively, with 5 bases between them. This CDR3 comprises 14 residues. CDR3 sequence (DNA): TGTGCCAGTAGTATACAGCTAACTAATGAAAAACTGTTTTTT. The encoded protein is CASSIQLTNEKLFF.

This chain uses TRBV9 with TRBJ1-3; D is perhaps TRBD1 (5 bases). Trimming took 2 bases from V and 2 from J, leaving 11 bases between them. Germline CDR1 SGDLS, CDR2 YYNGEE. CDR3 size: 15 residues. CDR3 coding DNA: TGTGCCAGCAGCGTGTCCGGGGCTACTGGAAACACCATATATTTT. Its protein is CASSVSGATGNTIYF.

Here the CDR3 reads CASSLGRGRDQPQHF. CDR3 coding DNA: TGTGCCAGCAGTTTGGGCAGGGGTCGGGATCAGCCCCAGCATTTT. The genes are TRBV28 and TRBJ1-5, with D possibly matching TRBD1 (6 bases). The CDR3 is 15 residues long. The germline V gene encodes CDR1 MDHEN and CDR2 SYDVKM. V shed 3 bases and J shed 5 bases, with 14 bases lying between them.

The V call is TRBV7-6, the J call TRBJ1-2; 7 bases align to TRBD1. CDR1 is SGHVS, CDR2 FNYEAQ, per germline. V gave up 8 bases and J gave up 8 bases; unmatched junction bases: 17. The CDR3 has 15 residues. CDR3 loop: CASRNFPGGDWGYTF. The CDR3 nucleotides are TGTGCCAGCCGTAATTTTCCAGGGGGGGACTGGGGCTACACCTTC.

Comments on this clone: Other DNA sequences in the sample encode the same CDR3. The chain is built from TRBV20-1 and TRBJ2-1; D gene unclear. CDR3 length equals 11 residues. CDR1 and CDR2 from the germline V gene are DFQATT and SNEGSKA (reference sequence). The germline V and J ends were trimmed by 3 bases and 4 bases, with 4 bases remaining between them. CDR3 coding DNA: TGCAGTGCTAGGAGTTACAATGAGCAGTTCTTC. Translating it yields CSARSYNEQFF.

The CDR3 protein is CASSVGGRSNQPQHF. In nucleotides, the CDR3 is TGTGCCAGCAGCGTAGGGGGCCGTAGCAATCAGCCCCAGCATTTT. This chain links TRBV9 with TRBJ1-5, with a tentative D call TRBD1 (5 bases). The V gene's germline CDR1 is SGDLS and CDR2 YYNGEE. The CDR3 sequence is 15 residues long. Trimming stripped 0 bases from V and 0 bases from J, with 7 bases between.

The rearrangement uses TRBV15 and TRBJ2-1, with unresolved D. The germline V and J ends were trimmed by 1 base and 3 bases, with 4 bases remaining between them. The germline V gene has CDR1 LNHNV and CDR2 YYDKDF (reference sequence). CDR3 length: 13 amino acids. CDR3 in amino acids: CATSRASYNEQFF. The CDR3 region has the DNA TGTGCCACCAGCAGAGCCAGCTACAATGAGCAGTTCTTC. The variable domain in full, completed from reference TRBV15 and TRBJ2-1, reads DAMVIQNPRYQVTQFGKPVTLSCSQTLNHNVMYWYQQKSSQAPKLLFHYYDKDFNNEADTPDNFQSRRPNTSFCFLDIRSPGLGDTAMYLCATSRASYNEQFFGPGTRLTVL.

The chain links TRBV5-1 to TRBJ2-7; D gene ambiguous. The germline V and J ends were trimmed by 0 bases and 0 bases, with 10 bases remaining between them. The CDR3 has 15 residues. Germline V gives CDR1 SGHRS, CDR2 YFSETQ. The CDR3 DNA follows: TGCGCCAGCAGCTTGGTCGGGCAAGACTCCTACGAGCAGTACTTC. It is translated as CASSLVGQDSYEQYF. Variable domain in full (rest from reference TRBV5-1 and TRBJ2-7): KAGVTQTPRYLIKTRGQQVTLSCSPISGHRSVSWYQQTPGQGLQFLFEYFSETQRNKGNFPGRFSGRQFSNSRSEMNVSTLELGDSALYLCASSLVGQDSYEQYFGPGTRLTVT.

The J gene is TRBJ2-1, the V gene TRBV25-1; 7 bases fit TRBD2. V lost 7 bases and J lost 5; bases outside the gene matches: 11. From germline, CDR1 is MGHDK and CDR2 SYGVNS. The CDR3 is made up of 15 amino acids. The CDR3 spells CASTRETGGHNEQFF. For the CDR3, the DNA is TGTGCCAGCACCAGAGAAACGGGAGGCCACAATGAGCAGTTCTTC.

CDR3 residues: CASSLTPTPYEQYF. CDR3 coding DNA: TGTGCCAGCAGTTTAACCCCGACACCCTACGAGCAGTACTTC. The chain carries TRBV27 and TRBJ2-7, with D hard to call. Trimming took 2 bases from V and 2 from J, leaving 10 bases between them. Germline-derived CDR1 and CDR2 are MNHEY and SMNVEV (reference sequence). This CDR3 contains 14 residues.

The chain has TRBV6-5 and TRBJ1-4, with a weak D call TRBD1 (5 bases). The germline V gene has CDR1 MNHEY and CDR2 SVGAGI. Trimming left V 4 bases short and J 7 bases short, with 10 bases between. This CDR3 is 13 amino acids long. Here the CDR3 DNA reads TGTGCCAGCAGTTTGGGACGCCGTGAAAAACTGTTTTTT. Protein: CASSLGRREKLFF.

The gene calls are TRBV28 and TRBJ1-1; D gene ambiguous. CDR1 is MDHEN and CDR2 is SYDVKM in the germline V gene. The CDR3 sequence is 14 residues long. Trimming cost V 2 bases and J 5 bases, with 12 bases left between them. CDR3 region: CASSLNPLWTEAFF. As DNA, the CDR3 is TGTGCCAGCAGTTTAAACCCCCTGTGGACTGAAGCTTTCTTT.

This chain connects TRBV28 to TRBJ1-1; tentative D call: TRBD1 (6 bases). V gave up 3 bases and J gave up 4 bases, with 9 bases separating them. This CDR3 contains 13 residues. Germline V lookup: CDR1 MDHEN, CDR2 SYDVKM. This chain's CDR3 is CASSFHRATEAFF. CDR3 sequence (DNA): TGTGCCAGCAGTTTTCACAGGGCCACTGAAGCTTTCTTT.

This chain uses TRBV7-9 with TRBJ2-5; TRBD1 matches 9 bases. CDR1 and CDR2 (germline): SEHNR, FQNEAQ (reference sequence). V lost 5 bases and J lost 7; bases outside the gene matches: 8. The CDR3 runs to 14 residues. As DNA, the CDR3 is TGTGCCAGCAGCCCGGGACAGGGTTTAGGGACCCAGTACTTC. It encodes CASSPGQGLGTQYF.

J is TRBJ2-7 and V is TRBV30; 7 bases are shared with TRBD2. This CDR3 contains 14 residues. Germline V gene lookup returns CDR1 GTSNPN and CDR2 SVGIG (reference sequence). V lost 0 bases to trimming and J lost 4 bases; unmatched junction nucleotides: 6. The CDR3 region has the DNA TGTGCCTGGAGTGTCGGGGGGAAAAAGTACGAGCAGTACTTC. This gives the protein CAWSVGGKKYEQYF.

The V call is TRBV7-6, the J call TRBJ2-3, with 9 nucleotides matching TRBD1. The CDR3 is 16 amino acids. CDR1 and CDR2 (germline): SGHVS, FNYEAQ. V gave up 5 bases and J gave up 1 base; unmatched junction bases: 7. In nucleotides, the CDR3 is TGTGCCAGCAGCCTGATGGACAGGGGAGGCACAGATACGCAGTATTTT. The encoded protein is CASSLMDRGGTDTQYF.